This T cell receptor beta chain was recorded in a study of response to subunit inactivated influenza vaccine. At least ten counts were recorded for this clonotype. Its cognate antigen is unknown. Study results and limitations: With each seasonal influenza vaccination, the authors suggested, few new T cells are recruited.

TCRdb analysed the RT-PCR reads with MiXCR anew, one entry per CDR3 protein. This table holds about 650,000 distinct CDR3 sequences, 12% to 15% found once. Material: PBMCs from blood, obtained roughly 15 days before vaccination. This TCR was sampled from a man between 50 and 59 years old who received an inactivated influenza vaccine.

As DNA, the CDR3 is TGTGCCAGCAGTTTAGGGACAGGGAGCTATGGCTACACCTTC. It encodes CASSLGTGSYGYTF. The chain uses TRBV12-3 or TRBV12-4 and TRBJ1-2, with TRBD1 matching 8 bases. The V gene end was trimmed by 1 base and the J gene end by 4 bases; junction bases not matched to a gene: 2. This CDR3 comprises 14 residues.